The sequence of this T cell receptor (beta chain) was determined in a study of T cell responses to AZD1222 COVID-19 vaccine (dated by TCRdb to the early 2020s). General notes on the study: AZD1222 recipients whose second dose came at about 4 weeks and those whose second dose came at about 12 weeks were combined into one group, since spike-specific TCR depth and breadth did not differ between the two schedules. Trial participants were enrolled by age into subgroups of 18-55, 56-69 and 70-plus years, and about 150, 27 and 61 TCR-sequenced participants, respectively, were included in these subgroups. TCR sequencing was performed for more than 230 trial participants, of whom around 200 were given two doses of AZD1222 and around 25 were given two doses of MenACWY control vaccine. Broad study findings and their caveats: Conclusions about previously exposed vaccinees are limited because only six or seven AZD1222 recipients were SARS-CoV-2 seropositive at baseline. Most participants were white British and females outnumbered males, and the authors suggested that clonal diversity may have been underestimated. The vaccine-associated CD4 TCRs covered the entire spike protein, and the dominant responses fell in regions 160-218 and 743-854. The 56-69-year group was small, and its depth increase did not reach significance, likely because of low power. Because no samples from the day 14 peak response were available, repertoires could be characterized only after the peak T cell response. Nearly half of unique spike-specific TCRs reportedly recognized epitopes outside regions mutated in the B.1.351 and B.1.1.7 variants. Spike-specific TCR breadth and depth rose significantly after two AZD1222 doses compared with day 0 and with MenACWY recipients.

The time point label, read with the paper, signifies: baseline before first vaccination. Samples from vaccinated people were obtained from the UK trials COV001 and COV002, which included a single-blind randomized controlled phase 2/3 trial of AZD1222 (ChAdOx1 nCoV-19) in healthy adults. For TCRbeta chain sequencing, PBMC samples were collected from trial participants at day 0 and at day 28 after the second dose. Notes on this clone: It lacks a known antigen. No base-level quality is on record; no much larger clone is a single base apart.

The CDR3 regions of human TCRbeta chains were analyzed by immunosequencing. As for how the authors treated the data: Repertoire TCRs were checked for matches against a reference library of SARS-CoV-2-specific TCRs that had been generated using the MIRA antigen-specificity platform. Breadth was defined as the fraction of unique TCRs that were SARS-CoV-2-associated, and depth was defined as the fraction of total T cells that were SARS-CoV-2-associated. Each spike-specific TCR was assigned to its reactive spike region and to a CD4 or CD8 class using the MIRA data. Log10-transformed breadth and depth values were compared by one-way ANOVA with Sidak's multiple comparisons tests. The source is immuneACCESS, and TCRdb retained only in-frame sequences with V and J called. Part of the clones is not carried over; for the studies checked, unresolved V genes explain less than half of this, and the remainder is unexplained. The V and J calls and the clone size are those of that table, but D and trimming were determined from the DNA. This sample has some 130,000 clones in its table, and approximately 85% of those were observed once. The leading ten clones occupy roughly 7.4% of the sample.

Unmatched junction bases come to 8, with V trimmed by 8 bases and J by 5 bases. Reading the germline V gene gives CDR1 SNHLY and CDR2 FYNNEI. The CDR3 runs 14 amino acids, cysteine and phenylalanine included. CDR3 DNA only is kept here, 42 bases in frame from base 1. This sequence was found in an adult in good health. The V and J genes are TRBV2 and TRBJ2-7; TRBD2 aligns with 11 central bases. This material consisted of peripheral blood, taken on day 0 of AZD1222 vaccination. DNA sequence: TGTGCCAGCCAGACTAGCGGGGTAATCCACGAGCAGTACTTC. Translation gives CASQTSGVIHEQYF.